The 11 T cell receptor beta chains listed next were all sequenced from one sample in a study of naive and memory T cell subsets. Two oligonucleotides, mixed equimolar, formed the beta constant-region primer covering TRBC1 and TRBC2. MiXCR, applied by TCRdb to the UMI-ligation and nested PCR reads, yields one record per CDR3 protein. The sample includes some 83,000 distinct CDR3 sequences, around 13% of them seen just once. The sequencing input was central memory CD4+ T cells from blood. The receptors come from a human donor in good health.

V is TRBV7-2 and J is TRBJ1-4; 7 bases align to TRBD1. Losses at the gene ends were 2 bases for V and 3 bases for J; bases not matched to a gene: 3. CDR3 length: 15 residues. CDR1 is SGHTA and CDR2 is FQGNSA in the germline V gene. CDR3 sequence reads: CASSLYTGANEKLFF. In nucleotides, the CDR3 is TGTGCCAGCAGCTTATATACAGGGGCTAATGAAAAACTGTTTTTT.

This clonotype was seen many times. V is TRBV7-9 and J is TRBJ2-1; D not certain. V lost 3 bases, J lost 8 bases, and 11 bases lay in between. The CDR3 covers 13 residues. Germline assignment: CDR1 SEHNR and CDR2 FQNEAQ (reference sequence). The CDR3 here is CASSFPKGHEQFF. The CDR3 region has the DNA TGTGCCAGCAGCTTTCCTAAAGGGCATGAGCAGTTCTTC.

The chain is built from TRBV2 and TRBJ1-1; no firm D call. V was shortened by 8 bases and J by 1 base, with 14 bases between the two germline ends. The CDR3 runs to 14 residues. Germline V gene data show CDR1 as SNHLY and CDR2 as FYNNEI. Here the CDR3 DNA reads TGTGCCAGCCGACTTCGGGCAGCGAACACTGAAGCTTTCTTT. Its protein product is CASRLRAANTEAFF.

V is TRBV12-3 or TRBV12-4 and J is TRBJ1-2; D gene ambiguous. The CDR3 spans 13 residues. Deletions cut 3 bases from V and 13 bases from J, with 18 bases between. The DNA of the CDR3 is TGTGCCAGCAGTTTTGGACTCTTTTCCGTCGTCACCTTC. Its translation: CASSFGLFSVVTF.

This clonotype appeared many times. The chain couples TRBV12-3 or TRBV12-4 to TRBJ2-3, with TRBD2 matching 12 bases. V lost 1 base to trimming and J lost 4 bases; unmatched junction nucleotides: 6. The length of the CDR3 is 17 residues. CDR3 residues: CASSLGLLAGGADTQYF. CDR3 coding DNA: TGTGCCAGCAGTTTAGGTTTACTAGCGGGAGGAGCAGATACGCAGTATTTT.

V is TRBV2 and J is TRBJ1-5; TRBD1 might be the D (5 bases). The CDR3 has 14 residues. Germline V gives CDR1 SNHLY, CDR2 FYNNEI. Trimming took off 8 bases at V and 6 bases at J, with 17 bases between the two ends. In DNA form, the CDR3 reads TGTGCCAGCCATGGGGACGGCGGTGGTCAGCCCCAGCATTTT. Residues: CASHGDGGGQPQHF.

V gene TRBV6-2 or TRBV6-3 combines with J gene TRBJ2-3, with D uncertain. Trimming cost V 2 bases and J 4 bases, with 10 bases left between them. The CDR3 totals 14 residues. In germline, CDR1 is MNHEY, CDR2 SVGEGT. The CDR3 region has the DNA TGTGCCAGCAGTTACAGTAGCTTGCCAGATACGCAGTATTTT. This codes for CASSYSSLPDTQYF.

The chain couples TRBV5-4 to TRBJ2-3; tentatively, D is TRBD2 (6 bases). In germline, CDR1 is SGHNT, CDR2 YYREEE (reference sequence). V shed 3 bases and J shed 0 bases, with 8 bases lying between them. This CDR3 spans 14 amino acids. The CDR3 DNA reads TGTGCCAGCAGCTCAGCGGGCAGCACAGATACGCAGTATTTT. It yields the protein CASSSAGSTDTQYF.

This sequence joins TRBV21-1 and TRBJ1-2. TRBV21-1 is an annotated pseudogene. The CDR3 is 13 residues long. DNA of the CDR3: TGTGCCAGCAGCAAGACCGGTTGCTATGGCTACACCTTC. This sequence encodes CASSKTGCYGYTF.

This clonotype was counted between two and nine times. CDR3 loop: CASSNGQSSRETQYF. CDR3 nucleotide sequence: TGTGCCAGCAGCAACGGACAGTCATCGAGGGAGACCCAGTACTTC. This sequence joins TRBV7-6 and TRBJ2-5; D may be TRBD1 (6 bases). The V gene lost 5 bases and the J gene lost 5 bases, with 18 bases spanning the gap. This CDR3 has 15 residues. Germline assignment: CDR1 SGHVS and CDR2 FNYEAQ.

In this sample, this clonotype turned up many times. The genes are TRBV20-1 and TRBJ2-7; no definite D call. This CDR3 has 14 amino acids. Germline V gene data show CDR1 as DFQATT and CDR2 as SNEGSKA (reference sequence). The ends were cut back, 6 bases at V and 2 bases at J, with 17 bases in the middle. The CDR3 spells CSASRPSPAYEQYF. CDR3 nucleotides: TGCAGTGCCTCTCGGCCCTCACCCGCCTACGAGCAGTACTTC.